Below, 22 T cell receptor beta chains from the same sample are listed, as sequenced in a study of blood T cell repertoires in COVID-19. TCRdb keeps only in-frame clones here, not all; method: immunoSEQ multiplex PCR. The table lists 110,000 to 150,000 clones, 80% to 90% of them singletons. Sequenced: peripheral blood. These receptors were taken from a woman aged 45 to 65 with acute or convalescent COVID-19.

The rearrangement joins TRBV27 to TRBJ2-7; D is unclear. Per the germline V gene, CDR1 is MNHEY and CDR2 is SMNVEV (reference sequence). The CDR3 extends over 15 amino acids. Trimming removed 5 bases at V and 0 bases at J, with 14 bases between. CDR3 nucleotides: TGTGCCAGCAGTCCATCATCACAGAGCTCCTACGAGCAGTACTTC. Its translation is CASSPSSQSSYEQYF.

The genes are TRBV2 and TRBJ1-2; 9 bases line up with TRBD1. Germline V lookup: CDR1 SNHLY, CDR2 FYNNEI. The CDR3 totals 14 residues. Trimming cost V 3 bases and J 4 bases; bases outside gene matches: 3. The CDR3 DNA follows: TGTGCCAGCAGTGACACAGGGGGCAGCTATGGCTACACCTTC. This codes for CASSDTGGSYGYTF.

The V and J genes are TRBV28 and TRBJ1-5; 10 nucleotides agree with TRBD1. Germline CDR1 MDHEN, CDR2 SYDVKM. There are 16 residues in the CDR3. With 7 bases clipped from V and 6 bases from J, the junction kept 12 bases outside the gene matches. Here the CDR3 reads CASNNSGQGGSQPQHF. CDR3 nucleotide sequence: TGTGCCAGCAACAACTCCGGACAGGGGGGGAGTCAGCCCCAGCATTTT.

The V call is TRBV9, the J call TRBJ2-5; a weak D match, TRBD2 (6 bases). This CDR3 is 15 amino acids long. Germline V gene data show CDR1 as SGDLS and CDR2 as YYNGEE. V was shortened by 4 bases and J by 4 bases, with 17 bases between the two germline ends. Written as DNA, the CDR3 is TGTGCCAGCAGCCCAAGACAGAACGGGGGAGAGACCCAGTACTTC. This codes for CASSPRQNGGETQYF.

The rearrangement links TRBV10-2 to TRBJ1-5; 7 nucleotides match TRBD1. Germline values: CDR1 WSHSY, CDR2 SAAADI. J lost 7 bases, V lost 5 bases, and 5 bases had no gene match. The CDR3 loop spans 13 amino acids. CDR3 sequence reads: CASSRGRGQPQHF. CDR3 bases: TGCGCCAGCAGTCGTGGCAGGGGGCAGCCCCAGCATTTT.

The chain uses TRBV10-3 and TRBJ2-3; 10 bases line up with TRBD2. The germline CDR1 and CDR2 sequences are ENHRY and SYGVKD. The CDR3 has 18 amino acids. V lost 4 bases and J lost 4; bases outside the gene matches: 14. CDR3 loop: CAISVGLLSSGSSDTQYF. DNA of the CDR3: TGTGCCATCAGTGTGGGCTTATTATCTAGCGGGAGTTCAGATACGCAGTATTTT.

CDR3 coding DNA: TGTGCCAGCAGCCTCCCCCAGGGGACCGACACCTTC. It codes for CASSLPQGTDTF. The chain has TRBV7-9 and TRBJ1-2; D is perhaps TRBD1 (6 bases). V was shortened by 5 bases and J by 12 bases, with 16 bases between the two germline ends. CDR1 SEHNR and CDR2 FQNEAQ come from the germline V gene (reference sequence). CDR3 size: 12 residues. Together with reference TRBV7-9 and TRBJ1-2, the CDR3 gives the full variable domain: DTGVSQNPRHKITKRGQNVTFRCDPISEHNRLYWYRQTLGQGPEFLTYFQNEAQLEKSRLLSDRFSAERPKGSFSTLEIQRTEQGDSAMYLCASSLPQGTDTFGSGTRLTVV.

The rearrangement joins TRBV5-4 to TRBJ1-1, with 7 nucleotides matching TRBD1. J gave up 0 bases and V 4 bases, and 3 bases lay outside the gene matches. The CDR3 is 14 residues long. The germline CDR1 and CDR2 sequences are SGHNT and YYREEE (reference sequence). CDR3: CASSPGTVNTEAFF. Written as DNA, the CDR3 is TGTGCCAGCAGCCCGGGGACAGTGAACACTGAAGCTTTCTTT.

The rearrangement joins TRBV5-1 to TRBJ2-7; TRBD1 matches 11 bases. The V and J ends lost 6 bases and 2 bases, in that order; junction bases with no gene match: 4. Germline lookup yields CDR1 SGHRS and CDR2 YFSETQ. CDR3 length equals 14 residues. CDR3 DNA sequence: TGCGCCAGCACATGGGGACAGGGGGCCTACGAGCAGTACTTC. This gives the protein CASTWGQGAYEQYF.

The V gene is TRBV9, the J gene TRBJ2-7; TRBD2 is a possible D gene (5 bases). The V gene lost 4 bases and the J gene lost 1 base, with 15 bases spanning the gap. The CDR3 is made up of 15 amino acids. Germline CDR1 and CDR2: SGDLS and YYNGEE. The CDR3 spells CASSPRGSWSYEQYF. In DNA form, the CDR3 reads TGTGCCAGCAGCCCACGGGGTAGTTGGTCCTACGAGCAGTACTTC.

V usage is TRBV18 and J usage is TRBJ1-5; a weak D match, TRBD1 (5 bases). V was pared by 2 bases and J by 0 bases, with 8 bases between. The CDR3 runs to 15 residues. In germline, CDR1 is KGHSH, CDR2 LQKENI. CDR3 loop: CASSPGALSNQPQHF. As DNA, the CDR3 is TGTGCCAGCTCACCAGGGGCCCTTAGCAATCAGCCCCAGCATTTT.

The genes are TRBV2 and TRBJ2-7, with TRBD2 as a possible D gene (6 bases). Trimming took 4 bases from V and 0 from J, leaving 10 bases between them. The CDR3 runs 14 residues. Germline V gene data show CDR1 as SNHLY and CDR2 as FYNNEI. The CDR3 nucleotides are TGTGCCAGCAGTGCACACGGGAGCTCCTACGAGCAGTACTTC. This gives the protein CASSAHGSSYEQYF.

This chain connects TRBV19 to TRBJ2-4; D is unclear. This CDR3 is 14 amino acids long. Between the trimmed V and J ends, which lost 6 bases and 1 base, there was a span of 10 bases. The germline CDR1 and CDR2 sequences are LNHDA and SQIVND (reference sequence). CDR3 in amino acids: CASRPEAAKNIQYF. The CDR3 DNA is TGTGCCAGTAGGCCTGAGGCGGCCAAAAACATTCAGTACTTC.

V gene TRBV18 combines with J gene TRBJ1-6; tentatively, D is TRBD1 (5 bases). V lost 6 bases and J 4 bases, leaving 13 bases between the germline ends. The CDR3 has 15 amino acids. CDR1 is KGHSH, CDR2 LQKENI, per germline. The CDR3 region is CASSPQGTYNSPLHF. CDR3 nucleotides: TGTGCCAGCTCGCCCCAAGGGACTTATAATTCACCCCTCCACTTT.

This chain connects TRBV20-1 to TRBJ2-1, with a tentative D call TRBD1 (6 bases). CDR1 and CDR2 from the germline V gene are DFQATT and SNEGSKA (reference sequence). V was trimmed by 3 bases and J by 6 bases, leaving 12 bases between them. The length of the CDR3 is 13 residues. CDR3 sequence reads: CSASNRDVNEQFF. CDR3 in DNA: TGCAGTGCTAGTAACAGGGATGTCAATGAGCAGTTCTTC.

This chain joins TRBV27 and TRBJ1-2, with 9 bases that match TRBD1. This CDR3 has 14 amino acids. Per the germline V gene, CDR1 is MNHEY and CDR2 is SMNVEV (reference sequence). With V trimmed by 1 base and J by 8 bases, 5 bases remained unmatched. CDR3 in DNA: TGTGCCAGCAGTTTATTGGGGACAGGGTACGGCTACACCTTC. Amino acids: CASSLLGTGYGYTF.

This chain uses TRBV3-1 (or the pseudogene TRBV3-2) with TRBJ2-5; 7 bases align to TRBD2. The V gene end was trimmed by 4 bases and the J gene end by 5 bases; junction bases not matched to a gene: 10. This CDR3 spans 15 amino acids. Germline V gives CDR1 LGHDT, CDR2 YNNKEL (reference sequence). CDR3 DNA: TGTGCCAGCAGCCTCCGACTAGCCGCGGGGGAGACCCAGTACTTC. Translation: CASSLRLAAGETQYF.

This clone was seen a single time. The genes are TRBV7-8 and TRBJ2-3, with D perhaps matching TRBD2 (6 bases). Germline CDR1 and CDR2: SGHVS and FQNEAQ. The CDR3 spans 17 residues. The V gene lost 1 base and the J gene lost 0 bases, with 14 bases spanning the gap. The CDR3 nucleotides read TGTGCCAGCAGCTTAGATGGAGCGGGCCGGAGCACAGATACGCAGTATTTT. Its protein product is CASSLDGAGRSTDTQYF.

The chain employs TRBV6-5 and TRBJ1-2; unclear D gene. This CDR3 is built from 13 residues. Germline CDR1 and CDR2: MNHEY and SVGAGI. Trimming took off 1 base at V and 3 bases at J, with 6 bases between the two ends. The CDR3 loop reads CASSYFRDYGYTF. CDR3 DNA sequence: TGTGCCAGCAGTTACTTCCGGGACTATGGCTACACCTTC.

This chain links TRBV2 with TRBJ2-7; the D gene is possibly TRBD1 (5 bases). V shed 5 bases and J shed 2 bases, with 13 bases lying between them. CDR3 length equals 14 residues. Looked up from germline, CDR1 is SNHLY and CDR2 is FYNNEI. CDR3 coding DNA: TGTGCCAGCAGTCACAGGTTACCTCCCTACGAGCAGTACTTC. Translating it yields CASSHRLPPYEQYF.

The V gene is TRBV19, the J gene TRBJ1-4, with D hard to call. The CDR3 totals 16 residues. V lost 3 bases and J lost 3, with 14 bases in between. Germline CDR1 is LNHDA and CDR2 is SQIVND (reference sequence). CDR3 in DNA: TGTGCCAGTAGTATTCCCCCTGCAGGTGCTAATGAAAAACTGTTTTTT. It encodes CASSIPPAGANEKLFF.

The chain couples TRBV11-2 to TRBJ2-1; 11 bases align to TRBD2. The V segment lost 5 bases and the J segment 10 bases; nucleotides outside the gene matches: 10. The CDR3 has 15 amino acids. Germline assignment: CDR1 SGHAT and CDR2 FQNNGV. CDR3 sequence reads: CASSLMTSGKGEQFF. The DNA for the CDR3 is TGTGCCAGCAGCCTCATGACTAGCGGGAAGGGGGAGCAGTTCTTC.